A single sample gave rise to the 28 T cell receptor beta chains below, sequenced in a study of T cells in Graves' hyperthyroidism and ophthalmopathy. What was amplified from RNA transcripts were TCR beta CDR3 regions. TCR CDR3 regions were first amplified by RT-PCR with HTBI primers. TCRdb redid the calling of the multiplex PCR reads with MiXCR, one entry per CDR3 protein. Of approximately 640,000 distinct CDR3 sequences listed, 15% to 20% are singletons. Sequenced sample: blood. The receptors shown here come from a middle-aged man with Graves' hyperthyroidism.

As for this clonotype: This could be a read error, since a much larger clone is one nucleotide away. V usage is TRBV12-3 or TRBV12-4 and J usage is TRBJ2-1; maybe TRBD2 (5 bases). V was shortened by 7 bases and J by 3 bases, with 19 bases between the two germline ends. The CDR3 has 16 residues. CDR3 amino acids: CASTPIEGDLYNEQFF. The CDR3 DNA reads TGTGCCAGCACCCCAATCGAGGGAGATCTCTACAATGAGCAGTTCTTC.

This clonotype was seen at least ten times. This chain connects TRBV28 to TRBJ1-1, with D perhaps matching TRBD1 (6 bases). V was pared by 7 bases and J by 2 bases, with 11 bases between. This CDR3 spans 13 amino acids. Germline CDR1 and CDR2: MDHEN and SYDVKM. The CDR3 is CASTQGQNTEAFF. DNA for the CDR3: TGTGCCAGCACCCAGGGACAAAACACTGAAGCTTTCTTT.

Many counts were recorded for this clonotype. V gene TRBV7-2 combines with J gene TRBJ2-7, with 12 positions matching TRBD2. This CDR3 comprises 16 residues. V shed 3 bases, J shed 0 bases, and the junction held 3 bases outside the gene matches. Germline values: CDR1 SGHTA, CDR2 FQGNSA. The CDR3 DNA reads TGTGCCAGCAGCTTCGGACTAGCGGGAAGCTCCTACGAGCAGTACTTC. Its translation is CASSFGLAGSSYEQYF.

This clonotype was seen many times. V gene TRBV11-1 combines with J gene TRBJ2-7, with 9 bases that match TRBD1. From germline, CDR1 is SGHAT and CDR2 FQDESV (reference sequence). The CDR3 has 14 amino acids. V dropped 4 bases and J dropped 6; count of bases not matched to a gene: 7. For the CDR3, the DNA is TGTGCCAGCAGCTCCGGGACAGGGTTAGTCGAGCAGTACTTC. As protein: CASSSGTGLVEQYF. The full variable domain, its missing parts supplied by reference TRBV11-1 and TRBJ2-7, is EAEVAQSPRYKITEKSQAVAFWCDPISGHATLYWYRQILGQGPELLVQFQDESVVDDSQLPKDRFSAERLKGVDSTLKIQPAELGDSAMYLCASSSGTGLVEQYFGPGTRLTVT.

The genes are TRBV11-2 and TRBJ2-3, with 8 bases matching TRBD2. CDR1 and CDR2 (germline): SGHAT, FQNNGV. CDR3 length: 17 residues. V was clipped by 1 base and J by 4 bases; unmatched bases: 10. The CDR3 region is CASSLGGAGESADTQYF. In DNA, the CDR3 is TGTGCCAGCAGCTTAGGCGGAGCGGGAGAGTCAGCAGATACGCAGTATTTT.

This clonotype came up many times. The chain uses TRBV28 and TRBJ2-1; TRBD1 agrees at 10 bases. Germline assignment: CDR1 MDHEN and CDR2 SYDVKM. V shed 6 bases, J shed 7 bases, and the junction held 9 bases outside the gene matches. The CDR3 is 15 residues long. The CDR3 region is CASRPPGQGRNEQFF. In DNA, the CDR3 is TGTGCCAGCAGACCACCGGGACAGGGGCGGAATGAGCAGTTCTTC. The variable domain in full, with the rest retrieved from reference TRBV28 and TRBJ2-1, is DVKVTQSSRYLVKRTGEKVFLECVQDMDHENMFWYRQDPGLGLRLIYFSYDVKMKEKGDIPEGYSVSREKKERFSLILESASTNQTSMYLCASRPPGQGRNEQFFGPGTRLTVL.

This clonotype was seen at least ten times. The chain carries TRBV11-2 and TRBJ2-1; 10 bases match TRBD1. The J segment lost 3 bases and the V segment lost 6 bases, leaving 5 bases of the junction unmatched. CDR3 length equals 15 residues. Germline CDR1 and CDR2: SGHAT and FQNNGV. The CDR3, as DNA: TGTGCCAGCAGACTGACAGGGGGCGACTACAATGAGCAGTTCTTC. It is translated as CASRLTGGDYNEQFF.

This clonotype was observed many times. The rearrangement uses TRBV6-2 or TRBV6-3 and TRBJ2-2; D possibly matches TRBD1 or TRBD2 (5 bases each). The germline CDR1 and CDR2 sequences are MNHEY and SVGEGT. V was pared by 7 bases and J by 1 base, with 13 bases between. The CDR3 runs to 15 residues. CDR3 DNA sequence: TGTGCCAGCACGGGTTGGGACGTGAACACCGGGGAGCTGTTTTTT. Amino acids: CASTGWDVNTGELFF.

The rearrangement uses TRBV25-1 and TRBJ2-6, with TRBD2 identical over 8 bases. Per germline, CDR1 MGHDK and CDR2 SYGVNS. The CDR3 is 18 residues long. Trimming at V came to 5 bases and at J to 2 bases, leaving 11 bases not matched to a gene. The CDR3 sequence: CASSPGGASIAGANVLTF. The CDR3, as DNA: TGTGCCAGCAGTCCGGGAGGGGCGTCGATCGCTGGGGCCAACGTCCTGACTTTC.

In this sample, this clonotype turned up a few times. The V gene is TRBV6-2 or TRBV6-3, the J gene TRBJ2-1; unclear D gene. CDR1 and CDR2 from the germline V gene are MNHEY and SVGEGT. This CDR3 contains 17 residues. Trimming pared 0 bases from V and 6 bases from J, leaving 18 bases between. The chain's CDR3 is CASSYSKAPDLSNEQFF. In DNA, the CDR3 is TGTGCCAGCAGTTACTCGAAAGCCCCTGATCTCTCCAATGAGCAGTTCTTC.

This clonotype has ten or more counts. The CDR3 loop reads CASSPPLASGSPEQFF. DNA of the CDR3: TGTGCCAGCAGCCCCCCGCTCGCTAGCGGGAGTCCTGAGCAGTTCTTC. J is TRBJ2-1 and V is TRBV7-2; 10 nucleotides align to TRBD2. The CDR3 runs to 16 residues. Germline V gene lookup returns CDR1 SGHTA and CDR2 FQGNSA. V trimming: 5 bases; J trimming: 9 bases; junction bases outside the gene matches: 13.

The sample holds a few counts of this clonotype. This chain connects TRBV7-2 to TRBJ2-1; TRBD1 aligns across 12 bases. Germline CDR1 and CDR2: SGHTA and FQGNSA. The J segment lost 5 bases and the V segment lost 1 base, leaving 3 bases of the junction unmatched. The CDR3 contains 16 residues. CDR3 sequence reads: CASSLVGTGGHNEQFF. DNA for the CDR3: TGTGCCAGCAGCTTAGTTGGGACAGGGGGCCACAATGAGCAGTTCTTC. Full variable domain (missing parts from reference TRBV7-2 and TRBJ2-1): GAGVSQSPSNKVTEKGKDVELRCDPISGHTALYWYRQSLGQGLEFLIYFQGNSAPDKSGLPSDRFSAERTGGSVSTLTIQRTQQEDSAVYLCASSLVGTGGHNEQFFGPGTRLTVL.

This chain uses TRBV11-2 with TRBJ1-4; tentative D call: TRBD1 (5 bases). The V end was cut by 4 bases, the J end by 8 bases, with 20 bases between. The CDR3 spans 16 residues. Germline V CDR1 and CDR2: SGHAT, FQNNGV. The CDR3 DNA follows: TGTGCCAGCAGCTCACAGACAGTTTTTTCGGGCGAAAAACTGTTTTTT. Residues: CASSSQTVFSGEKLFF.

This rearrangement joins TRBV3-1 to TRBJ2-2, with D possibly being TRBD1 (6 bases). CDR1 LGHDT and CDR2 YNNKEL come from the germline V gene (reference sequence). With 2 bases removed from V and 4 bases from J, the gap between germline ends came to 11 bases. CDR3 length: 15 residues. CDR3 bases: TGTGCCAGCAGCCAACAGGGGTGGGCCACCGGGGAGCTGTTTTTT. This encodes CASSQQGWATGELFF.

There are a few counts of this clonotype. This chain connects TRBV3-1 to TRBJ2-5; possibly TRBD1 for D (6 bases). Germline CDR1 reads LGHDT; CDR2 reads YNNKEL (reference sequence). Trimming pared 2 bases from V and 5 bases from J, leaving 12 bases between. This CDR3 region has 14 residues. Here the CDR3 DNA reads TGTGCCAGCAGCCAAATACCTGGGGGCGAGACCCAGTACTTC. Translation: CASSQIPGGETQYF.

V gene TRBV6-1 combines with J gene TRBJ2-3; D uncertain. Germline V gene data show CDR1 as MNHNS and CDR2 as SASEGT. CDR3 length equals 14 residues. The V end lost 8 bases, the J end lost 1 base, and 13 bases lay between the germline ends. The CDR3 spells CASPEEPGTDTQYF. CDR3 in DNA: TGTGCCAGCCCCGAGGAACCCGGCACAGATACGCAGTATTTT.

A few counts support this clonotype. The V and J genes are TRBV20-1 and TRBJ2-1; 7 bases line up with TRBD2. The length of the CDR3 is 21 residues. V lost 0 bases, J lost 7 bases, and 27 bases stayed unmatched. Germline assignment: CDR1 DFQATT and CDR2 SNEGSKA (reference sequence). DNA of the CDR3: TGCAGTGCTAGAGATATTCAAGGTGTTTGGGCTAGCGGTGGCTCGGAGAATGAGCAGTTCTTC. It yields the protein CSARDIQGVWASGGSENEQFF.

The chain is built from TRBV20-1 and TRBJ2-3; D may correspond to TRBD1 or TRBD2 (5 bases each). V was clipped by 6 bases and J by 8 bases, with 15 bases between them. Looked up from germline, CDR1 is DFQATT and CDR2 is SNEGSKA (reference sequence). This CDR3 contains 12 residues. CDR3 nucleotide sequence: TGCAGTGCCCAGAGGGGCCAAAGTACGCAGTATTTT. Translated, it gives CSAQRGQSTQYF.

The table lists this clonotype with a few counts. V gene TRBV11-2 combines with J gene TRBJ1-1; a weak D match, TRBD1 (6 bases). Trimming removed 6 bases at V and 0 bases at J, with 14 bases between. The CDR3 loop spans 15 amino acids. CDR1 is SGHAT, CDR2 FQNNGV, per germline. For the CDR3, the DNA is TGTGCCAGCAGTGTGACAGGCCTCATGAACACTGAAGCTTTCTTT. This codes for CASSVTGLMNTEAFF.

This clonotype was detected only a few times. The chain uses TRBV29-1 and TRBJ1-1; the D gene is possibly TRBD1 (6 bases). The V end was cut by 7 bases, the J end by 6 bases, with 12 bases between. The germline CDR1 and CDR2 sequences are SQVTM and ANQGSEA. CDR3 length: 11 residues. The CDR3 coding sequence is TGCAGCGCACACAGGGATGCTGAAGCTTTCTTT. As protein: CSAHRDAEAFF.

The table lists this clonotype with many counts. The chain is built from TRBV27 and TRBJ1-2; 8 bases are a match to TRBD1. The CDR3 totals 14 residues. CDR1 and CDR2 (germline): MNHEY, SMNVEV (reference sequence). V dropped 6 bases and J dropped 7; count of bases not matched to a gene: 10. The CDR3 protein is CASRGTGVLSGYTF. DNA for the CDR3: TGTGCCAGCAGAGGGACAGGCGTCCTCTCTGGCTACACCTTC.

This clonotype has at least ten counts. The rearrangement joins TRBV12-3 or TRBV12-4 to TRBJ2-5, with 7 bases matching TRBD2. Unmatched junction bases numbered 7, after V lost 6 bases and J lost 3 bases. The length of the CDR3 is 14 residues. This CDR3 is CASSPRGGEETQYF. The CDR3 DNA reads as TGTGCCAGCAGCCCCCGGGGAGGGGAAGAGACCCAGTACTTC.

This clonotype appeared many times. The chain is built from TRBV7-9 and TRBJ1-4, with D possibly TRBD1 on 6 matching bases. V lost 2 bases and J lost 5, with 15 bases in between. This CDR3 is built from 16 residues. CDR1 SEHNR and CDR2 FQNEAQ come from the germline V gene (reference sequence). The DNA for the CDR3 is TGTGCCAGCAGCTTAACTAGGACAGTTACAAATGAAAAACTGTTTTTT. Its translation is CASSLTRTVTNEKLFF.

Ten or more counts support this clonotype. The V call is TRBV12-5, the J call TRBJ2-5; unclear D gene. This CDR3 has 14 amino acids. Trimming cost V 6 bases and J 2 bases, with 13 bases left between them. Looked up from germline, CDR1 is LGHNT and CDR2 is FRNRAP. The DNA for the CDR3 is TGTGCTAGTGGCCCCCTGAGCGATCAAGAGACCCAGTACTTC. Its translation is CASGPLSDQETQYF.

This clonotype showed up just a few times. The chain uses TRBV19 and TRBJ2-1, with 7 bases lining up with TRBD2. CDR1 and CDR2 (germline): LNHDA, SQIVND (reference sequence). V lost 4 bases, J lost 6 bases, and 9 bases stayed unmatched. The CDR3 runs 15 residues. CDR3 sequence (DNA): TGTGCCAGTAGTAGTCTTGGCGGGAGTAGCAATGAGCAGTTCTTC. Translation gives CASSSLGGSSNEQFF.

This clonotype was seen repeatedly, ten times or more. V and J are TRBV6-2 or TRBV6-3 and TRBJ2-1; D possibly matches TRBD1 or TRBD2 (5 bases each). V was cut by 6 bases and J by 8 bases, with 14 bases left in between. CDR1 and CDR2 from the germline V gene are MNHEY and SVGEGT. The CDR3 loop spans 13 amino acids. As DNA, the CDR3 is TGTGCCAGCAGCAGGGACCTCAGCTATGAGCAGTTCTTC. The encoded protein is CASSRDLSYEQFF.

This clonotype was seen ten or more times. For the CDR3, the DNA is TGTGCCAGCAGCCAAGATGCGGCCTCCTACGAGCAGTACTTC. Protein: CASSQDAASYEQYF. V gene TRBV3-1 combines with J gene TRBJ2-7, with D hard to call. Germline V gene data show CDR1 as LGHDT and CDR2 as YNNKEL (reference sequence). Trimming left V 0 bases short and J 0 bases short, with 6 bases between. The CDR3 contains 14 residues.

V gene TRBV2 combines with J gene TRBJ2-7; D gene uncertain. V was shortened by 6 bases and J by 4 bases, with 22 bases between the two germline ends. This CDR3 is 16 amino acids long. Looked up from germline, CDR1 is SNHLY and CDR2 is FYNNEI. The CDR3, as DNA: TGTGCCAGCAGCCCCCCTGTTCAAAGCTCTCCTTACGAGCAGTACTTC. Protein product: CASSPPVQSSPYEQYF.